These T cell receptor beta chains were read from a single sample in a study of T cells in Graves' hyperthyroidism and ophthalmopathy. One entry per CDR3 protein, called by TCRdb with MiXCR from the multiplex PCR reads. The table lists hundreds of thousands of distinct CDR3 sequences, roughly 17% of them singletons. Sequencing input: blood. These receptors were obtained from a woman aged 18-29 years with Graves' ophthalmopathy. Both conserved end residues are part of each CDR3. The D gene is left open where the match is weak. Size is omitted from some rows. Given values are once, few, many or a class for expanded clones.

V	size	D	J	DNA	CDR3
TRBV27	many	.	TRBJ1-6	TGTGCCAGACACGAAGCTCATAATTCACCCCTCCACTTT	CARHEAHNSPLHF
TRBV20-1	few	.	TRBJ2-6	TGCAGTGCTAGAACGGACAACTCTGGGGCCAACGTCCTGACTTTC	CSARTDNSGANVLTF
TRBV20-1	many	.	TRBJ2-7	TGCAGTGCTACCATCAATTACGAGCAGTACTTC	CSATINYEQYF
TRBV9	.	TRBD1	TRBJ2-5	TGTGCCAGCAGCGTAGAGGACAGGGGAGGGTCAGAGACCCAGTACTTC	CASSVEDRGGSETQYF
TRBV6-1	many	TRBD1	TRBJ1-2	TGTGCCAGCAGCACAGACAGGGGCTCTGGCTACACCTTC	CASSTDRGSGYTF
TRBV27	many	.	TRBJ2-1	TGTGCCAGCAGTTTACTGGGTCCGGCTAGGGGGAATGAGCAGTTCTTC	CASSLLGPARGNEQFF
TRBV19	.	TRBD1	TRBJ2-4	TGTGCCAGTAGTCCAGGACAGGCAAGAGCCTCTATCGCCAAAAACATTCAGTACTTC	CASSPGQARASIAKNIQYF
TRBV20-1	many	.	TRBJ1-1	TGCAGTGCTAGAGGTTACTCTCTGAACACTGAAGCTTTCTTT	CSARGYSLNTEAFF
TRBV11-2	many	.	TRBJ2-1	TGTGCCAGCAGCCAGATCTTCGCAGGCTCCTACAATGAGCAGTTCTTC	CASSQIFAGSYNEQFF
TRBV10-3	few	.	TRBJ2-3	TGTGCCATCGGTGCAGATACGCAGTATTTT	CAIGADTQYF
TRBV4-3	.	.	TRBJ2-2	TGCGCCAGCAGCCAAGATCTGACAGCCGCGAACACCGGGGAGCTGTTTTTT	CASSQDLTAANTGELFF
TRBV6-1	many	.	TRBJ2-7	TGTGCCAGCAGTGAGGGGGGCGGGTCCTACGAGCAGTACTTC	CASSEGGGSYEQYF
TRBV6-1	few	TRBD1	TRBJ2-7	TGTGCCAGCAGTGAAAGTTTAGTGTCCGGGACAGGGGATTTCGAGCAGTACTTC	CASSESLVSGTGDFEQYF
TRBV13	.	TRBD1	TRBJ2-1	TGTGCCAGCAGCAACCGGGACAGTCCCTACAATGAGCAGTTCTTC	CASSNRDSPYNEQFF
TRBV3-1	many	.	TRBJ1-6	TGTGCCAGCAGCCAAGATTGGGGGGGGAATTCACCCCTCCACTTT	CASSQDWGGNSPLHF
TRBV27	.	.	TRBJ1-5	TGTGCCAGCAGTTTGTGGTTCGAGGGAGGGCCCCAGCATTTT	CASSLWFEGGPQHF
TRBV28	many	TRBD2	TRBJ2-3	TGTGCCAGCAGGCTCATAGCGGGGGAGACAGATACGCAGTATTTT	CASRLIAGETDTQYF
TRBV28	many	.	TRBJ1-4	TGTGCCAGCATGGGCAGCTTTAATGAAAAACTGTTTTTT	CASMGSFNEKLFF
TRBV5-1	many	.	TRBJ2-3	TGCGCCAGCAGCTTGGCCCTCGGCACAGATACGCAGTATTTT	CASSLALGTDTQYF
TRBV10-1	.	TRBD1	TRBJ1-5	TGCGCCAGCAGTGTTAGTAGAGGGGGCCGGCAGCCCCAGCATTTT	CASSVSRGGRQPQHF
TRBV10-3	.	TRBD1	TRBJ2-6	TGTGCCATCAGTGAAGGGGGCTATGGGGCCAACGTCCTGACTTTC	CAISEGGYGANVLTF
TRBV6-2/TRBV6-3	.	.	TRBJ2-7	TGTGCCAGCAGTACAGGGCGGGCCAACGAGCAGTACTTC	CASSTGRANEQYF
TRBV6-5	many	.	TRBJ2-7	TGTGCCAGCAGTTACAACGCGAAACACCTATACGAGCAGTACTTC	CASSYNAKHLYEQYF
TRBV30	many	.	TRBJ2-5	TGTGCCTGGAGTGCCTTCCGGCTACAAGAGACCCAGTACTTC	CAWSAFRLQETQYF
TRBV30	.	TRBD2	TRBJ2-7	TGTGCCCTTAAGGACGTGCGGGGGAGGGAGCAGTACTTC	CALKDVRGREQYF
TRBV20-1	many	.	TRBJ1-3	TGCAGTGCTAGAGTACGGGACAAAATAGGAAACACCATATATTTT	CSARVRDKIGNTIYF
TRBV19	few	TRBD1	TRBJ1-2	TGTGCCAGTAGTATAGATCAGACAGGGATGGGCGGCTACACCTTC	CASSIDQTGMGGYTF
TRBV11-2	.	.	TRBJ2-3	TGTGCCAGCAGCTTAGGCAGGACTCCCGCAGATACGCAGTGTTTT	CASSLGRTPADTQCF
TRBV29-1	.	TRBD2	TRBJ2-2	TGCAGCGGGGTAGGACTAGCGGAAAGGAACACCGGGGAGCTGTTTTTT	CSGVGLAERNTGELFF
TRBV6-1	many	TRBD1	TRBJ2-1	TGTGCCAGCCCAGGTGGGGGACAGGGAAAATGCAATGAGCAGTTCTTC	CASPGGGQGKCNEQFF
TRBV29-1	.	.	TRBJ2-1	TGCAGCGTTGAGCAGGGCAATGAGCAGTTCTTC	CSVEQGNEQFF
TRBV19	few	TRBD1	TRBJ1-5	TGTGCCAGTACAAACAGGGGGGCCAATCAGCCCCAGCATTTT	CASTNRGANQPQHF
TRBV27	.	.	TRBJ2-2	TGTGCCAGCAGACCGGGGGCAGAATACACCGGGGAGCTGTTTTTT	CASRPGAEYTGELFF
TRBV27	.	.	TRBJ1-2	TGTGCCAGCAGGTGGGGTGATGGCTACACCTTC	CASRWGDGYTF
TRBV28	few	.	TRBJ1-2	TGTGCCAGCAGTCCTATTGGCTATGGCTACACCTTC	CASSPIGYGYTF
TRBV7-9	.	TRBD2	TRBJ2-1	TGTGCCGGCGAACAACGAGTAGCGGGGGGCTTTTACAATGAGCAGTTCTTC	CAGEQRVAGGFYNEQFF
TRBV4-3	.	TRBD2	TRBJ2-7	TGCGCCAGCAGCCAAGATTGGGGGGGGTCGGTCATCTACGAGCAGTACTTC	CASSQDWGGSVIYEQYF
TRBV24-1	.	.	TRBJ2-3	TGTGCCACCAGTGATTTTTCTAGCACAGATACGCAGTATTTT	CATSDFSSTDTQYF
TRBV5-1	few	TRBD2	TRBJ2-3	TGCGCCAGCAGCTCTTGGACTAGCGGGGGGGCGGGAGATACGCAGTATTTT	CASSSWTSGGAGDTQYF
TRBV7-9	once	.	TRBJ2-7	TGCGCCAGCAGCTTGACGACGCCGAGCTCCTACGAGCAGTACTTC	CASSLTTPSSYEQYF
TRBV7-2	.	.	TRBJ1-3	TGTGCCAGCAGCTTAGATTGGTCTGGAAACACCATATATTTT	CASSLDWSGNTIYF
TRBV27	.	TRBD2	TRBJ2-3	TGTGCCAGCAGTGCCATAGCGGGGGAAACAGATACGCAGTATTTT	CASSAIAGETDTQYF
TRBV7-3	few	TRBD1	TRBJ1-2	TGTGCCAGCAGCCACGAGACAGGGCTTGGCTATGGCTACACCTTC	CASSHETGLGYGYTF
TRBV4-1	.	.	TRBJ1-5	TGCGCCAGCGCCCAACAGGGAGTGGGCAATCAGCCCCAGCATTTT	CASAQQGVGNQPQHF
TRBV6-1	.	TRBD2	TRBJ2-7	TGTGCCAGCAGCCTAGCGGGATGGGCGGACGAGCAGTACTTC	CASSLAGWADEQYF
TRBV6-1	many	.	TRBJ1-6	TGTGCCAGCAGTGATGGGTACTCCTATAATTCACCCCTCCACTTT	CASSDGYSYNSPLHF
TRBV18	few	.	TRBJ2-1	TGTGCCAGCTCACCGGCTCGGGTCGCGTTCTTC	CASSPARVAFF
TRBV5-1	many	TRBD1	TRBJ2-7	TGCGCCAGCAGCTTGAAGACAGGGGGCGGAAACGAGCAGTACTTC	CASSLKTGGGNEQYF
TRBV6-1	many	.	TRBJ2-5	TGTGCCAGCAGTCAGTCCGGGGAGACCCAGTACTTC	CASSQSGETQYF